These 20 T cell receptor beta chains were sequenced from one sample in a study of T cell repertoires in cytomegalovirus infection. TCRdb recomputed calls from the reads with MiXCR, one row per CDR3 protein. The table lists about 920,000 distinct CDR3 sequences, around 32% of them singletons. Their antigens are not known. The source was cultured CD8+ T cells from PBMCs, collected from culture after CMV antigen stimulation. The receptors originated from a human donor in good health (CMV status not recorded). Some clones in this sample may be carry-over from other donors' samples.

The gene calls are TRBV6-2 or TRBV6-3 and TRBJ1-5, with a weak D call TRBD1 (5 bases). The CDR3 consists of 15 residues. V shed 6 bases and J shed 1 base, with 13 bases lying between them. Germline CDR1 is MNHEY and CDR2 is SVGEGT. In DNA form, the CDR3 reads TGTGCCAGCAGCCACGGGGGAACGAGCAATCAGCCCCAGCATTTT. Translating it yields CASSHGGTSNQPQHF.

The chain employs TRBV12-5 and TRBJ1-1, with unresolved D. This CDR3 spans 16 amino acids. Trimming removed 0 bases at V and 1 base at J, with 12 bases between. The germline CDR1 and CDR2 sequences are LGHNT and FRNRAP. CDR3 in amino acids: CASGLVGGHSNTEAFF. DNA for the CDR3: TGTGCTAGTGGTTTGGTGGGCGGGCATTCGAACACTGAAGCTTTCTTT.

This clonotype was seen a handful of times. The chain is built from TRBV27 and TRBJ2-7; D is ambiguous. Trimming took 3 bases from V and 1 from J, leaving 10 bases between them. CDR1 is MNHEY, CDR2 SMNVEV, per germline (reference sequence). CDR3 size: 14 residues. The CDR3 loop reads CASSLGLKSYEQYF. As DNA, the CDR3 is TGTGCCAGCAGTTTGGGGTTGAAGTCCTACGAGCAGTACTTC.

The chain couples TRBV20-1 to TRBJ2-1; 8 nucleotides agree with TRBD2. V shed 6 bases, J shed 10 bases, and the junction held 8 bases outside the gene matches. The CDR3 covers 12 residues. Germline V gene lookup returns CDR1 DFQATT and CDR2 SNEGSKA (reference sequence). CDR3 sequence (DNA): TGCAGTGCAATAGGACTAGCAGGAGAGCAGTTCTTC. It yields the protein CSAIGLAGEQFF.

The V gene is TRBV27, the J gene TRBJ1-2, with TRBD1 identical over 8 bases. V shed 6 bases, J shed 8 bases, and the junction held 14 bases outside the gene matches. The length of the CDR3 is 15 residues. Germline loops: CDR1 MNHEY, CDR2 SMNVEV (reference sequence). DNA of the CDR3: TGTGCCAGCAGCCACCCGTCGTCAGGGGGCATCGGCTACACCTTC. Translated: CASSHPSSGGIGYTF.

As for this clonotype: A read error is possible here, since a much larger clone lies one base away. The V gene is TRBV7-6, the J gene TRBJ1-3; a weak D match, TRBD1 (5 bases). Germline V gene sequence: CDR1 SGHVS, CDR2 FNYEAQ. The CDR3 is 18 amino acids. CDR3 DNA sequence: TGTGTCAGCAGCTTAGCCCGACAGTACCACAGCTCTGGAAACACCATATATTTT. Residues: CVSSLARQYHSSGNTIYF.

V and J are TRBV6-5 and TRBJ2-5; 9 bases fit TRBD2. The V gene's germline CDR1 is MNHEY and CDR2 SVGAGI. The CDR3 is made up of 17 amino acids. With 4 bases clipped from V and 4 bases from J, the junction kept 13 bases outside the gene matches. CDR3 coding DNA: TGTGCCAGCAGTTCCTCCCTTAGCGGGGGCCCATCAGAGACCCAGTACTTC. It encodes CASSSSLSGGPSETQYF.

The V call is TRBV2, the J call TRBJ2-2; D not resolved. Germline CDR1 SNHLY, CDR2 FYNNEI. The CDR3 is 12 residues long. Between the trimmed V and J ends, which lost 9 bases and 1 base, there was a span of 6 bases. The CDR3 reads CARDMNTGELFF. CDR3 DNA: TGTGCCAGAGACATGAACACCGGGGAGCTGTTTTTT.

This clonotype was counted at least ten times. The chain combines TRBV7-2 with TRBJ2-1, with 11 bases aligning to TRBD2. Germline CDR1 reads SGHTA; CDR2 reads FQGNSA. Losses at the gene ends were 5 bases for V and 5 bases for J; bases not matched to a gene: 5. This CDR3 has 15 residues. CDR3 residues: CASSPSGRLNNEQFF. For the CDR3, the DNA is TGTGCCAGCAGCCCTAGCGGGAGGCTCAACAATGAGCAGTTCTTC.

Here the CDR3 DNA reads TGTGCCAGCAGCCAAGAGAGGGGTTCCACAGATACGCAGTATTTT. It translates to CASSQERGSTDTQYF. The chain joins TRBV4-2 to TRBJ2-3; D may match TRBD1 or TRBD2 (5 bases each). Per germline, CDR1 LGHNA and CDR2 YNFKEQ. This CDR3 comprises 15 residues. V was shortened by 0 bases and J by 2 bases, with 9 bases between the two germline ends.

This clonotype was counted many times. This chain uses TRBV20-1 with TRBJ2-3, with 11 bases identical to TRBD2. Germline loops: CDR1 DFQATT, CDR2 SNEGSKA (reference sequence). V lost 6 bases to trimming and J lost 6 bases; unmatched junction nucleotides: 5. The CDR3 has 13 amino acids. CDR3 loop: CSARLAGPDTQYF. The CDR3, as DNA: TGCAGTGCCAGACTAGCGGGGCCGGATACGCAGTATTTT.

The V call is TRBV13, the J call TRBJ2-1, with D perhaps matching TRBD1 (5 bases). Germline V gene data show CDR1 as PRHDT and CDR2 as FYEKMQ (reference sequence). The CDR3 spans 18 residues. With 1 base removed from V and 3 bases from J, the gap between germline ends came to 19 bases. DNA for the CDR3: TGTGCCAGCAGCTTAGTTAGGGGTGTGACCGGATACTACAATGAGCAGTTCTTC. Amino acid sequence: CASSLVRGVTGYYNEQFF. Drawing the rest from reference TRBV13 and TRBJ2-1, the complete variable domain is AAGVIQSPRHLIKEKRETATLKCYPIPRHDTVYWYQQGPGQDPQFLISFYEKMQSDKGSIPDRFSAQQFSDYHSELNMSSLELGDSALYFCASSLVRGVTGYYNEQFFGPGTRLTVL.

The chain is built from TRBV25-1 and TRBJ1-2; TRBD1 matches 7 bases. Losses at the gene ends were 6 bases for V and 5 bases for J; bases not matched to a gene: 3. Germline V CDR1 and CDR2: MGHDK, SYGVNS. The CDR3 runs 12 residues. CDR3 nucleotide sequence: TGTGCCAGCAGAGCAGGGGGGTATGGCTACACCTTC. It specifies CASRAGGYGYTF.

This chain uses TRBV6-2 or TRBV6-3 with TRBJ1-1; 8 bases are shared with TRBD1. The CDR3 is 17 residues long. The trim removed 2 bases at V and 0 bases at J, leaving 8 bases unmatched. Germline V gene sequence: CDR1 MNHEY, CDR2 SVGEGT. The CDR3: CASSYPPRQGMNTEAFF. The CDR3 DNA reads TGTGCCAGCAGTTACCCGCCCAGACAGGGGATGAACACTGAAGCTTTCTTT.

This clonotype was detected ten times or more. This chain joins TRBV11-1 and TRBJ2-1; 10 nucleotides line up with TRBD1. Germline-derived CDR1 and CDR2 are SGHAT and FQDESV (reference sequence). J was trimmed by 5 bases and V by 5 bases; bases with no gene match: 3. The CDR3 sequence is 14 residues long. This CDR3 reads CASSRDRGNNEQFF. CDR3 sequence (DNA): TGTGCCAGCAGCAGGGACAGGGGAAACAATGAGCAGTTCTTC.

Of note for this clonotype: A read error may explain this, as a much larger clone is one base away. This chain links TRBV7-6 with TRBJ2-1; D ambiguous. The CDR3 covers 15 residues. Per germline, CDR1 SGHVS and CDR2 FNYEAQ. The CDR3 here is CASSPQESSYNGQFF. The DNA of the CDR3 is TGTGCCAGCAGCCCCCAGGAGAGCTCCTACAATGGGCAGTTCTTC.

This clonotype was seen a handful of times. The chain is built from TRBV19 and TRBJ1-2; 7 nucleotides agree with TRBD1. CDR1 and CDR2 (germline): LNHDA, SQIVND (reference sequence). The CDR3 length is 14 residues. Germline trimming cut 5 bases from V and 3 bases from J; bases unmatched to any gene: 6. This CDR3 reads CASSPYTGDYGYTF. CDR3 in DNA: TGTGCCAGTAGTCCTTACACAGGGGACTATGGCTACACCTTC.

V gene TRBV5-1 combines with J gene TRBJ1-6; TRBD1 agrees at 7 bases. V trimming: 1 base; J trimming: 12 bases; junction bases outside the gene matches: 7. Germline V gene sequence: CDR1 SGHRS, CDR2 YFSETQ. The CDR3 runs to 14 residues. CDR3 DNA: TGCGCCAGCAGCTTGACACAGGGGACAAGACCCCTCCACTTT. Translation: CASSLTQGTRPLHF.

On this clonotype: With a much larger clone just one base away, this may be a read error. The chain combines TRBV3-1 with TRBJ2-5; maybe TRBD1 (5 bases). Germline CDR1 is LGHDT and CDR2 is YNNKEL (reference sequence). This CDR3 comprises 14 residues. The CDR3 sequence: CVSKKTVNQETQYF. Written as DNA, the CDR3 is TGTGTCAGCAAAAAGACAGTCAACCAAGAGACCCAGTACTTC.

V is TRBV7-2 and J is TRBJ1-2; D not resolved. The CDR3 has 13 residues. Germline lookup yields CDR1 SGHTA and CDR2 FQGNSA. The V end was cut by 2 bases, the J end by 6 bases, with 10 bases between. CDR3 region: CASSLLFRDGYTF. CDR3 coding DNA: TGTGCCAGCAGCTTACTGTTTAGGGATGGCTACACCTTC.